The rows below give T cell receptor beta chains drawn from one sample of a study of control samples from healthy donors and cancer patients. The repertoire was sequenced with immunoSEQ multiplex PCR; TCRdb's copy has only in-frame clones and lacks some. This table has 60,000 to 75,000 clones, around 82% appearing once. The sequencing sample was made of blood. These receptors came from a man aged 50-60 years in good health. Both conserved end residues are part of each CDR3. The D gene is left open where the match is weak. Only part of the rows carry a size: once, few, many, or a class if the clone is expanded.

>NA|few|TRBJ2-1|TRBV2
TGTGCCAGCAGTGAAGAGAGAGCAGGAGAGCAGTTCTTC
CASSEERAGEQFF
>TRBD1|NA|TRBJ2-7|TRBV4-3
TGCGCCAGCTCCGGGGGACAGGTGTCCTACGAGCAGTACTTC
CASSGGQVSYEQYF
>NA|NA|TRBJ2-1|TRBV6-6
TGTGCCAGCAGTTTTGGGGGTGCCTACAATGAGCAGTTCTTC
CASSFGGAYNEQFF
>TRBD2|NA|TRBJ2-2|TRBV7-6
TGTGCCGCTATTAGCGGGGACACCGGGGAGCTGTTTTTT
CAAISGDTGELFF
>NA|NA|TRBJ1-4|TRBV20-1
TGCAGTGCTAGTGGCAGGGGAAATGAAAAACTGTTTTTT
CSASGRGNEKLFF
>TRBD1|NA|TRBJ1-1|TRBV6-5
TGTGCCAGCAGTTACTTCGGGACAGGGTGGGGCACTGAAGCTTTCTTT
CASSYFGTGWGTEAFF
>TRBD1|NA|TRBJ1-5|TRBV12-5
TGTGCTAGTGGCTCCGCAGGGACAGCCGCCGGGAGCAATCAGCCCCAGCATTTT
CASGSAGTAAGSNQPQHF
>NA|NA|TRBJ2-3|TRBV28
TGTGCCAGCCCAAATACCACAGATACGCAGTATTTT
CASPNTTDTQYF
>NA|NA|TRBJ2-2|TRBV7-6
TGTGCCAGCAGCTCCACTAGAAGTGTCACCGGGGAGCTGTTTTTT
CASSSTRSVTGELFF
>NA|NA|TRBJ1-4|TRBV7-2
TGTGCCAGCAGCCTCGACAGTGAAAAACTGTTTTTT
CASSLDSEKLFF
>TRBD2|NA|TRBJ2-1|TRBV24-1
TGTGCCACCAGTGACCCTCGACTAGCGGGAGGGTACTACAATGAGCAGTTCTTC
CATSDPRLAGGYYNEQFF
>NA|NA|TRBJ1-2|TRBV19
TGTGCCAGTAGTATGAATAACTATGGCTACACCTTC
CASSMNNYGYTF
>TRBD2|NA|TRBJ2-3|TRBV13
TGTGCCAGCAGCTCCCCGACTAGCGGGACGACAGATACGCAGTATTTT
CASSSPTSGTTDTQYF
>NA|NA|TRBJ1-5|TRBV3-1/TRBV3-2
TGTGCCAGCAGCCAAGACAGGGAGCGAGGGCAGCCCCAGCATTTT
CASSQDRERGQPQHF
>TRBD1|once|TRBJ1-1|TRBV11-3
TGTGCCAGCAGCCCCCGACAGGGGGCGAGACGCACTGAAGCTTTCTTT
CASSPRQGARRTEAFF
>TRBD2|few|TRBJ2-2|TRBV6-5
TGTGCCAGCAACCGAGCGGGGAGGAACACCGGGGAGCTGTTTTTT
CASNRAGRNTGELFF
>NA|NA|TRBJ1-2|TRBV5-5
TGTGCCAGCAGCCCCAGAGAAAAGTATGGCTACACCTTC
CASSPREKYGYTF
>NA|once|TRBJ1-6|TRBV10-1
TGCGCCAGCAGTGAGTCGATTAATTCACCCCTCCACTTT
CASSESINSPLHF
>TRBD1|NA|TRBJ1-1|TRBV6-2/TRBV6-3
TGTGCCAGCAGTCGGACAGGGCAGAACACTGAAGCTTTCTTT
CASSRTGQNTEAFF
>NA|many|TRBJ1-4|TRBV5-1
TGCGCCAGCAGCTTGGCGGGGAGTCAAGGGGAAAAACTGTTTTTT
CASSLAGSQGEKLFF
>TRBD1|NA|TRBJ2-7|TRBV19
TGTGCCAGTAGCCAGACAGGGACGCGCGAGCAGTACTTC
CASSQTGTREQYF
>TRBD2|NA|TRBJ2-7|TRBV7-2
TGTGCCAGCAGCCCCCGGACTAGCGGGGCCTACGAGCAGTACTTC
CASSPRTSGAYEQYF
>TRBD1|NA|TRBJ2-7|TRBV4-3
TGCGCCAGCAGCCAAGAACCTTACAGGGGGAGAAGCTTCTACGAGCAGTACTTC
CASSQEPYRGRSFYEQYF